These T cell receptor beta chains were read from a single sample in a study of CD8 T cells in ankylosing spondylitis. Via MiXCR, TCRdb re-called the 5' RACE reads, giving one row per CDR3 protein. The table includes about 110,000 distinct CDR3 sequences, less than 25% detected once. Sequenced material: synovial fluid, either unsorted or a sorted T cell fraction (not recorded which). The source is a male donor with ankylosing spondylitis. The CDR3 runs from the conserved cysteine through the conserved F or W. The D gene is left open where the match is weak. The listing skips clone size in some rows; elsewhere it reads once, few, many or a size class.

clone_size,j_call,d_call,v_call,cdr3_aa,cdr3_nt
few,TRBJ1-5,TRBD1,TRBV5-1,CASSLGQGWDQPQHF,TGCGCCAGCAGCCTTGGACAGGGGTGGGATCAGCCCCAGCATTTT
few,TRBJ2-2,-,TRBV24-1,CATSDPFDTGELFF,TGTGCCACCAGTGACCCCTTCGATACCGGGGAGCTGTTTTTT
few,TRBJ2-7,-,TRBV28,CASTGSVGAENEQYF,TGTGCCAGCACCGGGTCAGTGGGGGCGGAAAACGAGCAGTACTTC
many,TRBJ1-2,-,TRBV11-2,CASSLERGNYGYTF,TGTGCCAGCAGCTTGGAACGGGGGAACTATGGCTACACCTTC
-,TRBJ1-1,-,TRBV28,CASSGRETEAFF,TGTGCCAGTTCAGGTCGAGAAACTGAAGCTTTCTTT
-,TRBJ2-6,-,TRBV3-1,CASSQLSLGAGANVLTF,TGTGCCAGCAGCCAACTGTCATTAGGGGCTGGGGCCAACGTCCTGACTTTC
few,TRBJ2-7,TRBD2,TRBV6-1,CASTVVAGGNYEQYF,TGTGCCAGCACTGTCGTGGCGGGAGGTAACTACGAGCAGTACTTC
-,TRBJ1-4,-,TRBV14,CASSQTDEKLFF,TGTGCCAGCAGCCAAACAGATGAAAAACTGTTTTTT
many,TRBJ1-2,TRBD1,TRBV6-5,CASSYPDRGQEGYTF,TGTGCCAGCAGTTACCCGGACAGGGGGCAGGAAGGCTACACCTTC
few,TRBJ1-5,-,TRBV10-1,CAYQTGRLNQPQHF,TGCGCCTACCAAACCGGACGGCTCAATCAGCCCCAGCATTTT
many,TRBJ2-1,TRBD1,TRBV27,CASSLKGGQGIGNEQFF,TGTGCCAGCAGTTTAAAGGGGGGACAGGGTATCGGGAATGAGCAGTTCTTC
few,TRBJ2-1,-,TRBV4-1,CASSQGRLGRNNEQFF,TGCGCCAGCAGCCAAGGCAGGCTGGGGAGGAACAATGAGCAGTTCTTC
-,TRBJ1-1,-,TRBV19,CASSIGREAFF,TGTGCCAGTAGTATAGGGCGAGAAGCTTTCTTT
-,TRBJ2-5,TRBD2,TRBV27,CASRRGLAGGSGETQYF,TGTGCCAGCAGACGGGGACTAGCGGGAGGGTCGGGAGAGACCCAGTACTTC
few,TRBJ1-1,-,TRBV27,CASSHLAKAFF,TGTGCCAGCAGCCACCTCGCTAAAGCTTTCTTT
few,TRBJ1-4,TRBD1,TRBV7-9,CASSHPGQGLEKLFF,TGTGCCAGCAGCCACCCAGGACAGGGGCTTGAAAAACTGTTTTTT
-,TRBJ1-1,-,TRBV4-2,CASSQESPGAGRREDTEAFF,TGTGCCAGCAGCCAAGAATCGCCCGGGGCAGGTCGAAGGGAGGACACTGAAGCTTTCTTT
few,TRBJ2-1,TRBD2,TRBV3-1,CASSPGTISEQFF,TGTGCCAGCAGCCCCGGGACTATCTCTGAGCAGTTCTTC
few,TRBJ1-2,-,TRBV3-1,CASSPETLAGDDYGYTF,TGTGCCAGCAGCCCGGAAACCCTCGCAGGCGATGACTATGGCTACACCTTC
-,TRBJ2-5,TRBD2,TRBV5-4,CASSRRLAGVGETQYF,TGTGCCAGCAGCCGACGACTAGCGGGAGTTGGAGAGACCCAGTACTTC
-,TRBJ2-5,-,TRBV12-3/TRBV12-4,CASSPQASGETQYF,TGTGCCAGCAGCCCACAGGCCTCCGGGGAGACCCAGTACTTC
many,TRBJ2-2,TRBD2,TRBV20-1,CSAIGVRGDTGELFF,TGCAGTGCCATAGGGGTGCGGGGGGACACCGGGGAGCTGTTTTTT
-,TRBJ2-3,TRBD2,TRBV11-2,CASSLAPLAGANTQYF,TGTGCCAGCAGCTTAGCACCGCTAGCGGGTGCGAATACGCAGTATTTT
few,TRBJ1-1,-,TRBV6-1,CANQLGKDTEAFF,TGTGCCAACCAGCTGGGCAAGGACACTGAAGCTTTCTTT
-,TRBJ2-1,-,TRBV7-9,CASSAINEQFF,TGTGCCAGCAGCGCAATCAATGAGCAGTTCTTC
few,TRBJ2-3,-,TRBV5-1,CASSLAGGALFGDTQYF,TGCGCCAGCAGCTTGGCTGGGGGGGCGCTTTTCGGAGATACGCAGTATTTT
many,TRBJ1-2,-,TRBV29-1,CSVTNPLEGAGYTF,TGCAGCGTTACAAACCCACTGGAGGGCGCTGGCTACACCTTC
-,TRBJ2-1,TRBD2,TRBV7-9,CASSITSGEHSYEQFF,TGTGCCAGCAGCATTACTAGCGGGGAGCATTCGTATGAGCAGTTCTTC
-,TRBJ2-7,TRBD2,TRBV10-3,CAISTTVGLAGQHYEQYF,TGTGCCATCAGTACAACGGTGGGACTAGCGGGACAACACTACGAGCAGTACTTC
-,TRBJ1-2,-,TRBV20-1,CSARDPPLDYGYTF,TGCAGTGCTAGAGATCCCCCTTTAGACTATGGCTACACCTTC
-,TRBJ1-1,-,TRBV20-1,CVVSQGGTEAFF,TGCGTGGTAAGCCAGGGAGGCACTGAAGCTTTCTTT
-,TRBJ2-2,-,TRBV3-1,CASRSGTLNTGELFF,TGTGCCAGCAGATCCGGGACTTTAAACACCGGGGAGCTGTTTTTT
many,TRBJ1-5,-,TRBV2,CASSGSGGSQPQHF,TGTGCCAGCAGTGGAAGCGGAGGGAGTCAGCCCCAGCATTTT
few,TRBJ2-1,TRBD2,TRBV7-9,CASSREAGAQSYNEQFF,TGTGCCAGCAGCCGGGAGGCGGGAGCCCAATCCTACAATGAGCAGTTCTTC
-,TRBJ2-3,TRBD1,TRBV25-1,CASSEFLGGRADTQYF,TGTGCCAGCAGTGAATTCCTAGGGGGCAGGGCAGATACGCAGTATTTT
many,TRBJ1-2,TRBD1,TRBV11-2,CASSLTGLMGYGYTF,TGTGCCAGCAGCCTGACAGGGTTAATGGGCTATGGCTACACCTTC
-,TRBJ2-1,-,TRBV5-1,CASSPLSGPYNEQFF,TGCGCCAGCAGTCCGCTTAGCGGTCCCTACAATGAGCAGTTCTTC
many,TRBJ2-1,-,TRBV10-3,CAISESRSEQFF,TGTGCCATCAGTGAGTCAAGGAGTGAGCAGTTCTTC
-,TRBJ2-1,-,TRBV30,CAWSAGLSYNEQFF,TGTGCCTGGAGCGCGGGACTCTCCTACAATGAGCAGTTCTTC
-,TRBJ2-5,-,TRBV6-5,CASSYALTGLEETQYF,TGTGCCAGCAGTTACGCCCTAACAGGGCTTGAAGAGACCCAGTACTTC
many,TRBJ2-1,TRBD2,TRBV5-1,CASKGTSGRSSYNEQFF,TGCGCCAGCAAGGGGACTAGCGGGAGGAGCTCCTACAATGAGCAGTTCTTC
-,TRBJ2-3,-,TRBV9,CASSAPGIGTDTQYF,TGTGCCAGCAGCGCCCCAGGGATCGGCACAGATACGCAGTATTTT
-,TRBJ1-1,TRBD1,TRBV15,CATAVQGGRMNTEAFF,TGTGCCACCGCGGTCCAGGGGGGCCGCATGAACACTGAAGCTTTCTTT
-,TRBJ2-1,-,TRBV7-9,CASSLSIGNEQFF,TGTGCCAGCAGCTTGTCCATTGGGAATGAGCAGTTCTTC
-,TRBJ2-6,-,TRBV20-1,CSASRGGANVLTF,TGCAGTGCTAGCCGGGGTGGGGCCAACGTCCTGACTTTC
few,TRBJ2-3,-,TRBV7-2,CASSTAGTLSTDTQYF,TGTGCCAGCAGCACAGCCGGGACTCTTTCCACAGATACGCAGTATTTT
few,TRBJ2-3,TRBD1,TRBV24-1,CATSGYRGLSTDTQYF,TGTGCCACCAGTGGCTACAGGGGGCTCAGCACAGATACGCAGTATTTT
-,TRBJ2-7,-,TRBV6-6,CASSYKGSHEQYF,TGTGCCAGCAGTTACAAGGGGTCCCACGAGCAGTACTTC
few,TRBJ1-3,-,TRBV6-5,CASSYPDSGNTIYF,TGTGCCAGCAGTTACCCGGACTCTGGAAACACCATATATTTT
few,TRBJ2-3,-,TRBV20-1,CSASPPYTQYF,TGCAGTGCTAGTCCCCCCTATACGCAGTATTTT
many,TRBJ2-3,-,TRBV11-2,CASSLAETRFTDTQYF,TGTGCCAGCAGCTTAGCCGAGACTAGGTTCACAGATACGCAGTATTTT
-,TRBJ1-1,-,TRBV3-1,CASSPRRSEAFF,TGTGCCAGCAGCCCTCGCAGGTCGGAAGCTTTCTTT
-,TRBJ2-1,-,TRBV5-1,CASSQLGRKGENEQFF,TGCGCCAGCAGCCAACTAGGCAGGAAGGGTGAAAATGAGCAGTTCTTC